Shown below are 6 T cell receptor beta chains from a single sample sequenced in a study of monozygotic twins with inflammatory bowel disease. From the 5' RACE reads, TCRdb lists one entry per CDR3 protein and no DNA. This sample's table reports some 300,000 distinct CDR3 sequences. The sequenced material came from blood. The source is a human donor with ulcerative colitis or Crohn's disease, or a healthy co-twin of an affected twin (not recorded which).

The chain has TRBV29-1 and TRBJ2-2. The CDR3 length is 14 residues. Germline V gene lookup returns CDR1 SQVTM and CDR2 ANQGSEA. The chain's CDR3 is CSARGLTNTGELFF.

The chain carries TRBV9 and TRBJ2-2. Germline V gene lookup returns CDR1 SGDLS and CDR2 YYNGEE. This CDR3 spans 17 amino acids. CDR3 loop: CASSAAVAGVNLGELFF.

This rearrangement joins TRBV9 to TRBJ2-1; the TRBD2 assignment by TCRdb is unverifiable without DNA. CDR1 and CDR2 from the germline V gene are SGDLS and YYNGEE. The CDR3 is 14 amino acids. The chain's CDR3 is CASSVDGALNEQFF.

This rearrangement joins TRBV9 to TRBJ2-3; TCRdb outputs TRBD2, but without DNA this stays unchecked. The CDR3 totals 14 residues. Germline assignment: CDR1 SGDLS and CDR2 YYNGEE. The CDR3 here is CASSISGGADTQYF.

This sequence joins TRBV7-2 and TRBJ2-3; TCRdb's D gene call, TRBD1, goes unchecked for lack of DNA. The CDR3 totals 12 residues. Germline assignment: CDR1 SGHTA and CDR2 FQGNSA. The CDR3 is CASTYPPDTQYF.

The CDR3 protein is CASSPRARETQYF. The chain combines TRBV7-9 with TRBJ2-5; there is no DNA to check the TCRdb D call of TRBD1. This CDR3 comprises 13 residues. Germline-derived CDR1 and CDR2 are SEHNR and FQNEAQ (reference sequence).